These 30 T cell receptor beta chains originate from one sample sequenced in a study of blood T cell repertoires in COVID-19. TCRdb keeps only in-frame clones here, not all; method: immunoSEQ multiplex PCR. The table has a few hundred thousand clones, 84% seen once. Sequences were obtained from peripheral blood. The receptors come from a human donor in a cohort sampled during active COVID-19.

The CDR3 nucleotides read TGTGCCAGCTCACCGAAAACAGGGGTGGCGGTCTTTGAAGCTTTCTTT. It is translated as CASSPKTGVAVFEAFF. The chain links TRBV18 to TRBJ1-1, with 7 bases aligning to TRBD1. The CDR3 sequence is 16 residues long. The J segment lost 7 bases and the V segment lost 3 bases, leaving 14 bases of the junction unmatched. Per the germline V gene, CDR1 is KGHSH and CDR2 is LQKENI.

The V and J genes are TRBV7-2 and TRBJ2-5; D is perhaps TRBD2 (5 bases). V lost 3 bases, J lost 9 bases, and 14 bases lay in between. The CDR3 loop spans 13 amino acids. The germline V gene has CDR1 SGHTA and CDR2 FQGNSA. The CDR3 protein is CASSFTRARAQYF. The CDR3 nucleotides are TGTGCCAGCAGCTTCACTAGGGCTCGCGCCCAGTACTTC.

The CDR3: CASIGGLETGELFF. CDR3 nucleotide sequence: TGTGCCAGCATCGGCGGCCTAGAGACCGGGGAGCTGTTTTTT. The genes are TRBV6-6 and TRBJ2-2; D is undetermined. Trimming took off 7 bases at V and 5 bases at J, with 14 bases between the two ends. CDR3 length: 14 amino acids. CDR1 is MNHNY and CDR2 is SVGAGI in the germline V gene (reference sequence).

The chain employs TRBV7-8 and TRBJ2-5, with 13 nucleotides matching TRBD2. Losses at the gene ends were 5 bases for V and 7 bases for J; bases not matched to a gene: 4. CDR1 is SGHVS, CDR2 FQNEAQ, per germline. The CDR3 totals 14 residues. The CDR3 is CASSPGLAGRTQYF. CDR3 DNA: TGTGCCAGCAGCCCGGGACTAGCGGGGCGGACCCAGTACTTC.

This chain joins TRBV4-2 and TRBJ2-5, with 7 nucleotides matching TRBD1. This CDR3 spans 15 amino acids. CDR1 is LGHNA, CDR2 YNFKEQ, per germline. V lost 4 bases to trimming and J lost 2 bases; unmatched junction nucleotides: 7. The CDR3 DNA reads as TGTGCCAGCAGCCGACCGGGACAGATTCAAGAGACCCAGTACTTC. Its protein is CASSRPGQIQETQYF.

J is TRBJ1-1 and V is TRBV19; D may be TRBD1 (5 bases). The V end was cut by 3 bases, the J end by 2 bases, with 16 bases between. The CDR3 contains 16 residues. Germline V gene data show CDR1 as LNHDA and CDR2 as SQIVND (reference sequence). CDR3 residues: CASSMGLLLRNTEAFF. The CDR3 coding sequence is TGTGCCAGTAGTATGGGACTCTTGCTAAGAAACACTGAAGCTTTCTTT.

The J gene is TRBJ2-5, the V gene TRBV5-1; D unclear. Per germline, CDR1 SGHRS and CDR2 YFSETQ. The CDR3 totals 14 residues. The germline V and J ends were trimmed by 2 bases and 2 bases, with 10 bases remaining between them. CDR3 in amino acids: CASSFSAFQETQYF. DNA for the CDR3: TGCGCCAGCAGCTTCAGCGCCTTTCAAGAGACCCAGTACTTC. The variable domain in full, completed from reference TRBV5-1 and TRBJ2-5, reads KAGVTQTPRYLIKTRGQQVTLSCSPISGHRSVSWYQQTPGQGLQFLFEYFSETQRNKGNFPGRFSGRQFSNSRSEMNVSTLELGDSALYLCASSFSAFQETQYFGPGTRLLVL.

The rearrangement joins TRBV2 to TRBJ1-6, with D tentatively TRBD1 (5 bases). The CDR3 is 16 amino acids. In germline, CDR1 is SNHLY, CDR2 FYNNEI. V was trimmed by 0 bases and J by 9 bases, leaving 15 bases between them. In DNA, the CDR3 is TGTGCCAGCAGTGAAGCCGGGAGGAGAGGGGTTTCACCCCTCCACTTT. It is translated as CASSEAGRRGVSPLHF.

This clone has just one count. The chain couples TRBV6-2 or TRBV6-3 to TRBJ2-3; D possibly corresponds to TRBD1 (6 bases). V gave up 6 bases and J gave up 3 bases, with 10 bases separating them. Germline V gives CDR1 MNHEY, CDR2 SVGEGT. This CDR3 is built from 13 residues. The CDR3 region has the DNA TGTGCCAGCAGCCAGAGGGGGACAGATACGCAGTATTTT. This translates into CASSQRGTDTQYF.

The chain carries TRBV19 and TRBJ2-2, with a tentative D call TRBD2 (6 bases). V was clipped by 6 bases and J by 5 bases, with 16 bases between them. This CDR3 is 15 amino acids long. CDR1 is LNHDA, CDR2 SQIVND, per germline (reference sequence). Here the CDR3 DNA reads TGTGCCAGTAGCCTACTTGTAGCGGAGACCGGGGAGCTGTTTTTT. It codes for CASSLLVAETGELFF.

In DNA form, the CDR3 reads TGTGCCAGCTCACCACCGGGAGGGGCTGTCTATGGCTACACCTTC. Translation: CASSPPGGAVYGYTF. J is TRBJ1-2 and V is TRBV18, with D tentatively TRBD1 (5 bases). V lost 0 bases and J 4 bases, leaving 12 bases between the germline ends. The CDR3 sequence is 15 residues long. Germline assignment: CDR1 KGHSH and CDR2 LQKENI.

The genes are TRBV5-4 and TRBJ2-1; possible D gene TRBD1, 5 bases. The germline V gene encodes CDR1 SGHNT and CDR2 YYREEE (reference sequence). CDR3 size: 13 residues. V was trimmed by 0 bases and J by 8 bases, leaving 9 bases between them. The CDR3 is CASSLAGAHEQFF. The CDR3 bases are TGTGCCAGCAGCTTGGCTGGGGCCCATGAGCAGTTCTTC.

The rearrangement uses TRBV14 and TRBJ2-2; possibly TRBD1 for D (5 bases). Germline V gene sequence: CDR1 SGHDN, CDR2 FVKESK. The CDR3 has 16 residues. Trimming removed 2 bases at V and 6 bases at J, with 16 bases between. In DNA, the CDR3 is TGTGCCAGCAGCCAATTCTGGGGCGCAGGGCCCGGGGAGCTGTTTTTT. This translates into CASSQFWGAGPGELFF.

V usage is TRBV12-3 or TRBV12-4 and J usage is TRBJ1-1; D call uncertain. The V gene lost 1 base and the J gene lost 4 bases, with 7 bases spanning the gap. There are 13 residues in the CDR3. The CDR3 bases are TGTGCCAGCAGTTTAGAGTCGGGCACTGAAGCTTTCTTT. Translated: CASSLESGTEAFF.

The V call is TRBV15, the J call TRBJ2-1; weak D call: TRBD2 (6 bases). With 1 base removed from V and 8 bases from J, the gap between germline ends came to 6 bases. CDR1 is LNHNV, CDR2 YYDKDF, per germline (reference sequence). The CDR3 runs to 12 residues. The CDR3 coding sequence is TGTGCCACCAGCAGAGGCGGGGATGAGCAGTTCTTC. Translating it yields CATSRGGDEQFF.

This chain connects TRBV4-1 to TRBJ2-5, with D possibly being TRBD1 (7 bases). The CDR3 is made up of 13 amino acids. Trimming took off 5 bases at V and 6 bases at J, with 13 bases between the two ends. Per the germline V gene, CDR1 is MGHRA and CDR2 is YSYEKL. The CDR3 is CASSTSGGKTQYF. CDR3 coding DNA: TGCGCCAGCAGCACCTCAGGGGGGAAGACCCAGTACTTC.

As DNA, the CDR3 is TGCAGCGTTGAACGAGGACAGATTGGCTACACCTTC. Amino acid sequence: CSVERGQIGYTF. The V and J genes are TRBV29-1 and TRBJ1-2; D may be TRBD1 (6 bases). Germline V CDR1 and CDR2: SQVTM, ANQGSEA. Trimming left V 2 bases short and J 7 bases short, with 11 bases between. This CDR3 is built from 12 residues. The full variable domain, in which reference TRBV29-1 and TRBJ1-2 provide the parts outside the CDR3, is SAVISQKPSRDICQRGTSLTIQCQVDSQVTMMFWYRQQPGQSLTLIATANQGSEATYESGFVIDKFPISRPNLTFSTLTVSNMSPEDSSIYLCSVERGQIGYTFGSGTRLTVV.

The rearrangement links TRBV6-5 to TRBJ1-2; D possibly corresponds to TRBD1 (6 bases). The CDR3 length is 14 residues. Deletions cut 6 bases from V and 8 bases from J, with 19 bases between. Looked up from germline, CDR1 is MNHEY and CDR2 is SVGAGI. CDR3 DNA: TGTGCCAGCAGACAGGGACCCCTTAAAGACGGCTACACCTTC. Protein: CASRQGPLKDGYTF.

This clone has only one observation. This chain links TRBV29-1 with TRBJ2-5; tentative D call: TRBD2 (6 bases). Germline-derived CDR1 and CDR2 are SQVTM and ANQGSEA. The length of the CDR3 is 15 residues. The V end lost 6 bases, the J end lost 5 bases, and 22 bases lay between the germline ends. CDR3 residues: CSVFRDLLIGETQYF. CDR3 DNA sequence: TGCAGCGTATTCCGGGACTTACTTATAGGGGAGACCCAGTACTTC.

This clone is a singleton in its sample. The V and J genes are TRBV7-2 and TRBJ2-1; 9 bases line up with TRBD1. Germline CDR1 SGHTA, CDR2 FQGNSA. V was pared by 2 bases and J by 4 bases, with 6 bases of the junction left unmatched. The CDR3 has 16 amino acids. Written as DNA, the CDR3 is TGTGCCAGCAGCTTATCCGGGACAGGGTCTTACAATGAGCAGTTCTTC. This translates into CASSLSGTGSYNEQFF.

The V and J genes are TRBV27 and TRBJ2-3, with 8 bases matching TRBD2. Germline values: CDR1 MNHEY, CDR2 SMNVEV (reference sequence). With V trimmed by 4 bases and J by 3 bases, 9 bases remained unmatched. The CDR3 is 16 residues long. CDR3 protein: CASSSPAGAWTDTQYF. The CDR3 coding sequence is TGTGCCAGCAGTTCGCCAGCGGGAGCGTGGACAGATACGCAGTATTTT.

This clone was detected a few times. In the same sample, other DNA sequences code for this CDR3. The CDR3 protein is CASSRLSGRGSYNEQFF. CDR3 nucleotide sequence: TGTGCCAGCTCACGTCTTTCCGGAAGGGGGTCCTACAATGAGCAGTTCTTC. The J gene is TRBJ2-1, the V gene TRBV18; weak D call: TRBD1 (6 bases). This CDR3 is built from 17 residues. The germline gives CDR1 KGHSH, CDR2 LQKENI. The V end was cut by 4 bases, the J end by 1 base, with 17 bases between.

This rearrangement joins TRBV5-5 to TRBJ2-2; 9 bases are a match to TRBD1. The trim removed 4 bases at V and 4 bases at J, leaving 8 bases unmatched. Germline CDR1 reads SGHKS; CDR2 reads YYEKEE (reference sequence). The CDR3 runs to 16 residues. The chain's CDR3 is CASSPGQGRVTGELFF. In DNA form, the CDR3 reads TGTGCCAGCAGCCCCGGACAGGGGAGAGTCACCGGGGAGCTGTTTTTT. Full variable domain (missing parts from reference TRBV5-5 and TRBJ2-2): DAGVTQSPTHLIKTRGQQVTLRCSPISGHKSVSWYQQVLGQGPQFIFQYYEKEERGRGNFPDRFSARQFPNYSSELNVNALLLGDSALYLCASSPGQGRVTGELFFGEGSRLTVL.

This chain uses TRBV10-1 with TRBJ1-6; no firm D call. V was shortened by 4 bases and J by 6 bases, with 7 bases between the two germline ends. Looked up from germline, CDR1 is WNHNN and CDR2 is SYGVQD (reference sequence). The CDR3 loop spans 13 amino acids. Here the CDR3 DNA reads TGCGCCAGCAGTGCGAGCCCTAATTCACCCCTCCACTTT. Protein sequence: CASSASPNSPLHF.

This chain uses TRBV18 with TRBJ1-1; D is perhaps TRBD1 (6 bases). The V and J ends lost 3 bases and 6 bases respectively, with 11 bases between them. The CDR3 is made up of 13 amino acids. Germline V gene lookup returns CDR1 KGHSH and CDR2 LQKENI. CDR3 sequence reads: CASSPTRQAEAFF. The CDR3 coding sequence is TGTGCCAGCTCACCTACGAGACAGGCTGAAGCTTTCTTT.

This clone was detected only a few times. The rearrangement joins TRBV6-4 to TRBJ2-1; 7 bases line up with TRBD2. This CDR3 has 15 residues. Germline-derived CDR1 and CDR2 are MRHNA and SNTAGT. Losses at the gene ends were 5 bases for V and 2 bases for J; bases not matched to a gene: 6. The CDR3 here is CASSPRLAAYNEQFF. DNA of the CDR3: TGTGCCAGCAGTCCCCGGCTAGCGGCCTACAATGAGCAGTTCTTC.

The V and J genes are TRBV4-3 and TRBJ1-2, with 8 bases identical to TRBD1. Germline values: CDR1 LGHNA, CDR2 YSLEER. Trimming took 2 bases from V and 7 from J; bases not matched to a gene: 9. The CDR3 covers 15 residues. CDR3 bases: TGCGCCAGCAGCCAAACGGACAGGGCGATTGGTGGCTACACCTTC. Translation: CASSQTDRAIGGYTF.

This clone was detected only once. This chain connects TRBV6-1 to TRBJ1-1, with D possibly TRBD1 on 5 matching bases. Germline V gene lookup returns CDR1 MNHNS and CDR2 SASEGT. This CDR3 is 14 amino acids long. V dropped 3 bases and J dropped 4 bases, with 12 bases sitting between them. The CDR3 reads CASSDFTGPTEAFF. CDR3 DNA: TGTGCCAGCAGTGATTTCACAGGACCCACTGAAGCTTTCTTT.

The chain links TRBV10-3 to TRBJ1-4; a weak D match, TRBD1 (5 bases). CDR1 is ENHRY and CDR2 is SYGVKD in the germline V gene. Deletions cut 0 bases from V and 8 bases from J, with 16 bases between. The CDR3 has 16 amino acids. The CDR3 coding sequence is TGTGCCATCAGTGAGTCTGGTAGGGGTTTCGACGAAAAACTGTTTTTT. Its translation: CAISESGRGFDEKLFF.

V and J are TRBV9 and TRBJ2-2, with D tentatively TRBD1 (7 bases). The V and J ends lost 4 bases and 7 bases respectively, with 17 bases between them. In germline, CDR1 is SGDLS, CDR2 YYNGEE. There are 15 residues in the CDR3. The CDR3 reads CASSLEGARGGELFF. CDR3 nucleotides: TGTGCCAGCAGCTTGGAGGGGGCAAGGGGCGGGGAGCTGTTTTTT.